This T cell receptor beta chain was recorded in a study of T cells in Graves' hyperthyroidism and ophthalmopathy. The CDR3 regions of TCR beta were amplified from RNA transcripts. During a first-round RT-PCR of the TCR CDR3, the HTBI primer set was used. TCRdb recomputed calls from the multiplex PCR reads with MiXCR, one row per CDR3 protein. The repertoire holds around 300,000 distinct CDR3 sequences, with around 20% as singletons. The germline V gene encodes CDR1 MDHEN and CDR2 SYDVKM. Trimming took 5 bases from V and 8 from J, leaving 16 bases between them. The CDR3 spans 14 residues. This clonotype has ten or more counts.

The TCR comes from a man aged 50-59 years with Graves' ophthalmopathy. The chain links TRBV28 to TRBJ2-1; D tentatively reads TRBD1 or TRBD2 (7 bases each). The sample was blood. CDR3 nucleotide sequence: TGTGCCAGCAGTACAACAGGGGCGGGGGATGAGCAGTTCTTC. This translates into CASSTTGAGDEQFF.